The 27 T cell receptor beta chains given below trace back to one sample, sequenced in a study of OX40 agonist ivuxolimab in advanced cancers. Some clones are missing from TCRdb's copy, which holds only in-frame ones; the method was immunoSEQ multiplex PCR. Of roughly 60,000 clones in the sample, around 93% were seen once. The sequences come from CD4+ or CD8+ T cells sorted from blood, collected in a trial of the OX40 agonist ivuxolimab. These receptor sequences come from an adult with an advanced solid tumor such as melanoma, head and neck, liver or kidney cancer.

The chain uses TRBV4-1 and TRBJ1-4; 9 bases are shared with TRBD1. The CDR3 has 15 amino acids. Trimming removed 2 bases from V and 8 bases from J; junction bases left unmatched: 6. Germline V gene lookup returns CDR1 MGHRA and CDR2 YSYEKL. The CDR3 region has the DNA TGCGCCAGCAGCCAACCGGGACAGGGCAGGGAAAAACTGTTTTTT. Protein sequence: CASSQPGQGREKLFF.

This chain joins TRBV7-2 and TRBJ1-5; maybe TRBD1 (5 bases). Germline V gene sequence: CDR1 SGHTA, CDR2 FQGNSA. There are 14 residues in the CDR3. Trimming removed 8 bases from V and 0 bases from J, with 11 bases in between. In DNA, the CDR3 is TGTGCCAGCTCCGGACAAAATAGCAATCAGCCCCAGCATTTT. Its protein is CASSGQNSNQPQHF.

The rearrangement uses TRBV5-1 and TRBJ2-2; TRBD1 or TRBD2 may be the D gene (6 bases each). Trimming pared 6 bases from V and 4 bases from J, leaving 10 bases between. Looked up from germline, CDR1 is SGHRS and CDR2 is YFSETQ. The CDR3 length is 13 residues. The CDR3 bases are TGCGCCAGCACGACGGGGGCCACCGGGGAGCTGTTTTTT. Its protein is CASTTGATGELFF.

The chain uses TRBV10-2 and TRBJ1-1; D is unclear. The germline V gene encodes CDR1 WSHSY and CDR2 SAAADI. This CDR3 contains 16 residues. V was clipped by 2 bases and J by 4 bases, with 17 bases between them. The CDR3 region has the DNA TGCGCCAGCAGTGAGATTTCGGGCAGTGGGTCCACTGAAGCTTTCTTT. It specifies CASSEISGSGSTEAFF.

V and J are TRBV27 and TRBJ1-2, with a weak D call TRBD1 (5 bases). V shed 5 bases and J shed 4 bases, with 17 bases lying between them. The germline V gene has CDR1 MNHEY and CDR2 SMNVEV (reference sequence). CDR3 length equals 15 residues. As DNA, the CDR3 is TGTGCCAGCAGTCGCCGGGACGGGGGTACCTATGGCTACACCTTC. As protein: CASSRRDGGTYGYTF.

The V call is TRBV10-3, the J call TRBJ1-2, with D possibly being TRBD1 (5 bases). The CDR3 is 14 amino acids. Trimming removed 2 bases from V and 2 bases from J, with 9 bases in between. Germline CDR1 ENHRY, CDR2 SYGVKD. The CDR3 is CAISEREGNYGYTF. Written as DNA, the CDR3 is TGTGCCATCAGTGAGAGGGAGGGGAACTATGGCTACACCTTC.

The genes are TRBV18 and TRBJ1-1, with no clear D. Trimming shortened V by 2 bases and J by 2 bases, and 6 bases separated the two germline ends. The germline V gene encodes CDR1 KGHSH and CDR2 LQKENI. The CDR3 loop spans 13 amino acids. The CDR3 here is CASSPEANTEAFF. DNA for the CDR3: TGTGCCAGCTCACCAGAAGCTAACACTGAAGCTTTCTTT.

V is TRBV10-3 and J is TRBJ2-1; D ambiguous. CDR1 ENHRY and CDR2 SYGVKD come from the germline V gene. The ends were cut back, 1 base at V and 2 bases at J, with 12 bases in the middle. This CDR3 comprises 16 residues. In DNA, the CDR3 is TGTGCCATCAGTGAGTTAGTACATTTCACCTACAATGAGCAGTTCTTC. Encoded protein: CAISELVHFTYNEQFF.

The chain links TRBV5-4 to TRBJ2-1; 8 bases agree with TRBD2. Germline V gene data show CDR1 as SGHNT and CDR2 as YYREEE (reference sequence). After removal of 3 bases from V and 0 bases from J, the junction contained 5 bases not matched to a gene. This CDR3 comprises 16 residues. CDR3 sequence: CASSSKTSASYNEQFF. In DNA form, the CDR3 reads TGTGCCAGCAGCTCGAAGACTAGCGCCTCCTACAATGAGCAGTTCTTC.

The chain combines TRBV18 with TRBJ1-1, with D tentatively TRBD1 (5 bases). Germline lookup yields CDR1 KGHSH and CDR2 LQKENI. The CDR3 totals 14 residues. V was trimmed by 2 bases and J by 5 bases, leaving 12 bases between them. The DNA for the CDR3 is TGTGCCAGCTCACCAACCCCGGAGGGGACTGAAGCTTTCTTT. Translation: CASSPTPEGTEAFF.

The V call is TRBV13, the J call TRBJ2-3, with TRBD2 matching over 12 bases. Per the germline V gene, CDR1 is PRHDT and CDR2 is FYEKMQ (reference sequence). This CDR3 contains 16 residues. The V gene end was trimmed by 5 bases and the J gene end by 6 bases; junction bases not matched to a gene: 9. In DNA form, the CDR3 reads TGTGCCAGCAGCGTGCAACTAGCGGGAGGCGGGGATACGCAGTATTTT. As protein: CASSVQLAGGGDTQYF. The full variable domain, its missing parts supplied by reference TRBV13 and TRBJ2-3, is AAGVIQSPRHLIKEKRETATLKCYPIPRHDTVYWYQQGPGQDPQFLISFYEKMQSDKGSIPDRFSAQQFSDYHSELNMSSLELGDSALYFCASSVQLAGGGDTQYFGPGTRLTVL.

V gene TRBV29-1 combines with J gene TRBJ1-1, with 10 bases fitting TRBD1. Germline-derived CDR1 and CDR2 are SQVTM and ANQGSEA. CDR3 length: 13 amino acids. V lost 7 bases and J lost 4; bases outside the gene matches: 6. In DNA, the CDR3 is TGCAGCGCCCGGACAGGGGGTATCACTGAAGCTTTCTTT. Protein sequence: CSARTGGITEAFF.

V is TRBV2 and J is TRBJ2-5; D gene uncertain. This CDR3 comprises 12 residues. Trimming took 6 bases from V and 5 from J, leaving 10 bases between them. Germline CDR1 and CDR2: SNHLY and FYNNEI. In DNA, the CDR3 is TGTGCCAGCAGGGTTTTGAGGGAGACCCAGTACTTC. It encodes CASRVLRETQYF.

This chain's CDR3 is CASSPSGEITDTQYF. The CDR3 coding sequence is TGTGCCAGCTCACCATCAGGGGAAATCACAGATACGCAGTATTTT. V usage is TRBV18 and J usage is TRBJ2-3, with D possibly being TRBD1 (6 bases). The V end lost 2 bases, the J end lost 2 bases, and 11 bases lay between the germline ends. The germline CDR1 and CDR2 sequences are KGHSH and LQKENI. The CDR3 contains 15 residues.

This sequence joins TRBV5-1 and TRBJ2-7, with a weak D call TRBD1 (6 bases). The CDR3 has 13 residues. CDR1 is SGHRS, CDR2 YFSETQ, per germline. V gave up 0 bases and J gave up 6 bases, with 10 bases separating them. The CDR3, as DNA: TGCGCCAGCAGCTTGGCCGGGACACGCGAGCAGTACTTC. It is translated as CASSLAGTREQYF.

The V and J genes are TRBV6-6 and TRBJ2-6; D perhaps matches TRBD1 (6 bases). V gave up 5 bases and J gave up 4 bases, with 12 bases separating them. The CDR3 length is 15 residues. Germline V gives CDR1 MNHNY, CDR2 SVGAGI (reference sequence). CDR3: CASSQTGIGANVLTF. CDR3 bases: TGTGCCAGCAGTCAAACAGGGATAGGGGCCAACGTCCTGACTTTC.

V gene TRBV15 combines with J gene TRBJ2-3; 7 positions agree with TRBD1. CDR3 length equals 16 residues. Unmatched junction bases numbered 11, after V lost 6 bases and J lost 2 bases. Germline V gene sequence: CDR1 LNHNV, CDR2 YYDKDF (reference sequence). CDR3 protein: CATRDAGGNPTDTQYF. The CDR3 DNA is TGTGCCACCAGAGACGCAGGGGGTAATCCCACAGATACGCAGTATTTT.

J is TRBJ2-7 and V is TRBV5-1; 8 nucleotides line up with TRBD2. After removal of 0 bases from V and 3 bases from J, the junction contained 8 bases not matched to a gene. This CDR3 is built from 16 residues. Germline CDR1 SGHRS, CDR2 YFSETQ. The CDR3 DNA reads TGCGCCAGCAGCTTGGGACAGCCGGGGGGGTACTACGAGCAGTACTTC. It yields the protein CASSLGQPGGYYEQYF. Supplemented by reference TRBV5-1 and TRBJ2-7, the full variable domain reads KAGVTQTPRYLIKTRGQQVTLSCSPISGHRSVSWYQQTPGQGLQFLFEYFSETQRNKGNFPGRFSGRQFSNSRSEMNVSTLELGDSALYLCASSLGQPGGYYEQYFGPGTRLTVT.

The chain recombines TRBV19 with TRBJ1-2; 10 nucleotides agree with TRBD1. CDR3 length: 17 residues. In germline, CDR1 is LNHDA, CDR2 SQIVND (reference sequence). The V and J ends lost 3 bases and 8 bases, in that order; junction bases with no gene match: 15. CDR3 sequence: CASSILGQGMEREGYTF. In nucleotides, the CDR3 is TGTGCCAGTAGTATTTTGGGACAGGGGATGGAAAGAGAAGGCTACACCTTC.

The chain has TRBV11-3 and TRBJ1-4; D not resolved. The CDR3 contains 15 residues. The germline CDR1 and CDR2 sequences are SGHNT and YENEEA. Trimming stripped 6 bases from V and 0 bases from J, with 11 bases between. CDR3 coding DNA: TGTGCCAGCAGTCTCCTGGGGTCAACTAATGAAAAACTGTTTTTT. Translated, it gives CASSLLGSTNEKLFF. Combining the CDR3 with reference TRBV11-3 and TRBJ1-4 gives the whole variable domain EAGVVQSPRYKIIEKKQPVAFWCNPISGHNTLYWYLQNLGQGPELLIRYENEEAVDDSQLPKDRFSAERLKGVDSTLKIQPAELGDSAVYLCASSLLGSTNEKLFFGSGTQLSVL.

The V gene is TRBV19, the J gene TRBJ2-5; 10 bases line up with TRBD2. The CDR3 is 15 amino acids. Trimming took 7 bases from V and 4 from J; bases not matched to a gene: 9. From germline, CDR1 is LNHDA and CDR2 SQIVND (reference sequence). This CDR3 reads CASTQLAGSGETQYF. The CDR3 DNA reads as TGTGCCAGTACCCAACTAGCGGGAAGTGGAGAGACCCAGTACTTC.

The V call is TRBV2, the J call TRBJ2-7; D possibly corresponds to TRBD2 (6 bases). This CDR3 is built from 15 residues. V lost 6 bases to trimming and J lost 0 bases, with 15 bases between them. Germline assignment: CDR1 SNHLY and CDR2 FYNNEI. The CDR3 region has the DNA TGTGCCAGCAGGAAGGGCGGGGAGAACTCCTACGAGCAGTACTTC. Protein sequence: CASRKGGENSYEQYF.

The chain carries TRBV7-2 and TRBJ2-7; 7 positions agree with TRBD2. CDR1 is SGHTA, CDR2 FQGNSA, per germline. V shed 5 bases, J shed 0 bases, and the junction held 4 bases outside the gene matches. The CDR3 is made up of 14 amino acids. CDR3 sequence (DNA): TGTGCCAGCAGCATAAGCGGGAACTCCTACGAGCAGTACTTC. The encoded protein is CASSISGNSYEQYF.

The chain employs TRBV19 and TRBJ2-1; 16 nucleotides match TRBD2. With 5 bases clipped from V and 5 bases from J, the junction kept 3 bases outside the gene matches. Germline V gene data show CDR1 as LNHDA and CDR2 as SQIVND (reference sequence). The CDR3 covers 16 residues. Here the CDR3 reads CASSGTSGRVHNEQFF. As DNA, the CDR3 is TGTGCCAGTAGTGGGACTAGCGGGAGGGTCCACAATGAGCAGTTCTTC.

The chain carries TRBV10-3 and TRBJ2-7; D gene uncertain. Germline lookup yields CDR1 ENHRY and CDR2 SYGVKD. This CDR3 has 16 amino acids. V lost 0 bases, J lost 2 bases, and 14 bases lay in between. CDR3 region: CAISESKESAPYEQYF. DNA of the CDR3: TGTGCCATCAGTGAGTCTAAGGAATCTGCGCCCTACGAGCAGTACTTC.

This clone was picked up one time. V usage is TRBV7-9 and J usage is TRBJ2-3; 9 bases fit TRBD2. CDR1 is SEHNR, CDR2 FQNEAQ, per germline (reference sequence). This CDR3 is built from 16 residues. With 5 bases clipped from V and 4 bases from J, the junction kept 10 bases outside the gene matches. The CDR3 here is CASSPRGSGSPDTQYF. The DNA of the CDR3 is TGTGCCAGCAGCCCCCGAGGTAGCGGGAGTCCAGATACGCAGTATTTT. Using reference TRBV7-9 and TRBJ2-3 for the parts outside the CDR3, the full variable domain is DTGVSQNPRHKITKRGQNVTFRCDPISEHNRLYWYRQTLGQGPEFLTYFQNEAQLEKSRLLSDRFSAERPKGSFSTLEIQRTEQGDSAMYLCASSPRGSGSPDTQYFGPGTRLTVL.

The genes are TRBV18 and TRBJ2-5; 8 bases are a match to TRBD2. Trimming removed 3 bases from V and 1 base from J; junction bases left unmatched: 4. Germline V gene sequence: CDR1 KGHSH, CDR2 LQKENI. The CDR3 runs 15 residues. The CDR3 spells CASSPDAGGQETQYF. The CDR3 nucleotides are TGTGCCAGCTCACCCGACGCGGGAGGCCAAGAGACCCAGTACTTC. The full variable domain, with the rest looked up from reference TRBV18 and TRBJ2-5, is NAGVMQNPRHLVRRRGQEARLRCSPMKGHSHVYWYRQLPEEGLKFMVYLQKENIIDESGMPKERFSAEFPKEGPSILRIQQVVRGDSAAYFCASSPDAGGQETQYFGPGTRLLVL.